This passage covers 25 T cell receptor beta chains from one sample sequenced in a study of T cell clonality in common variable immunodeficiency. Profiled with immunoSEQ multiplex PCR; TCRdb holds only in-frame clones, not every one. Singletons are absent from the sample, which has under 45,000 clones. The sample taken for sequencing was peripheral blood mononuclear cells. The source is a person between 18 and 69 years old in good health.

Ten or more counts support this clone. The read terminates 3 residues before the CDR3 end, so the remaining end is supplied by the germline J gene. The V gene is TRBV19, the J gene TRBJ1-2, with D uncertain. Germline lookup yields CDR1 LNHDA and CDR2 SQIVND (reference sequence). The CDR3 contains 12 residues. The sequenced part of the CDR3 DNA is TGTGCCAGTAGTATACGGGTAGGAGGC. Its translation: CASSIRVGG. The whole CDR3 protein is CASSIRVGGYTF.

This clone was seen ten or more times. With the read ending 3 residues before the CDR3 end, the germline J gene is used to fill in that end. This chain uses TRBV18 with TRBJ2-2, with 8 bases aligning to TRBD2. J gave up 6 bases and V 3 bases, and 9 bases lay outside the gene matches. CDR1 and CDR2 from the germline V gene are KGHSH and LQKENI. The CDR3 is 16 residues long. CDR3 protein: CASSPTGGAPPGELFF. The DNA read from the CDR3 is TGTGCCAGCTCACCGACGGGAGGGGCCCCACCCGGGGAG.

In regard to this clone: Read sequence stops 3 residues before the CDR3 end, and the germline J gene provides the missing end. The chain links TRBV30 to TRBJ2-2; no clear D. Germline CDR1 GTSNPN, CDR2 SVGIG (reference sequence). This CDR3 is built from 13 residues. The CDR3 bases that were read are TGTGCCTGGAGTGTAACAGTAGGTCGTTCG. Translation: CAWSVTVGRS. The full CDR3 is CAWSVTVGRSLFF.

This clone was seen a few times. CDR3: CASSLVGSSNQPQYF. The covered CDR3 bases are TGTGCCAGCAGCTTAGTAGGGTCGAGCAATCAGCCG. The chain couples TRBV7-9 to TRBJ2-3; D gene ambiguous. The read falls 3 residues short of the CDR3 end, and the missing part is taken from the germline J gene. The length of the CDR3 is 15 residues. Per germline, CDR1 SEHNR and CDR2 FQNEAQ (reference sequence).

In this sample, this clone turned up many times. The DNA ends 3 residues before the CDR3 does, and the rest of the CDR3 is filled in from the germline J gene. V and J are TRBV7-6 and TRBJ2-3; D remains ambiguous. Between the trimmed V and J ends, which lost 5 bases and 0 bases, there was a span of 12 bases. The V gene's germline CDR1 is SGHVS and CDR2 FNYEAQ. The CDR3 consists of 15 residues. The CDR3 protein is CASSPMTLSTDTQYF. CDR3 bases read: TGTGCCAGCAGCCCGATGACACTTAGCACAGATACG.

At least ten counts were recorded for this clone. The sequence runs out 3 residues before the end of the CDR3; the remainder is reconstructed from the germline J gene. The chain carries TRBV6-1 and TRBJ1-4; 8 bases match TRBD1. From germline, CDR1 is MNHNS and CDR2 SASEGT. The CDR3 extends over 15 amino acids. Incomplete CDR3 DNA: TGTGCCAGCAGTGAATTGGGACAGGCTAATTCACCA. This gives the protein CASSELGQANSP. The full CDR3 protein reads CASSELGQANSPLFF.

There are many counts of this clone. The read stops 3 residues short of the end of the CDR3; the missing end is completed from the germline J gene. The V call is TRBV12-3 or TRBV12-4, the J call TRBJ2-7; 7 positions agree with TRBD1. J gave up 5 bases and V 3 bases, and 7 bases lay outside the gene matches. The CDR3 is made up of 14 amino acids. The sequenced part of the CDR3 DNA is TGTGCCAGCAGTTTCCTCGACAGGGTCCACGAG. Translated, it gives CASSFLDRVHE. The whole CDR3 sequence is CASSFLDRVHEQYF.

This clone was picked up a small number of times. The CDR3 end falls 3 residues outside the read, so it is completed with the germline J gene. The rearrangement links TRBV7-6 to TRBJ1-2, with a possible D match to TRBD1 (5 bases). Germline V gene data show CDR1 as SGHVS and CDR2 as FNYEAQ. The CDR3 sequence is 14 residues long. The CDR3 reads CASSFSGGPDTYTF. The DNA read from the CDR3 is TGTGCCAGCAGCTTTTCGGGGGGACCAGATACC.

This clone was detected a few times. The missing CDR3 end, 3 residues past where the read stops, is filled in from the germline J gene. This chain uses TRBV7-3 with TRBJ2-3; D is perhaps TRBD1 (5 bases). The V gene's germline CDR1 is SGHTA and CDR2 FQGTGA. The CDR3 has 14 residues. CDR3 DNA, as far as it was read: TGTGCCAGCAGCTTAATGGGGCAGGAAGAGACG. Amino acids: CASSLMGQEET. The whole CDR3 protein reads CASSLMGQEETQYF.

On this clone itself: The observed sequence ends 3 residues before the CDR3 terminus, with the missing tail filled in from the germline J gene. The chain carries TRBV5-1 and TRBJ2-3, with D possibly being TRBD1 (5 bases). The CDR3 covers 17 residues. Trimming shortened V by 0 bases and J by 2 bases, and 16 bases separated the two germline ends. CDR1 is SGHRS, CDR2 YFSETQ, per germline. The sequenced part of the CDR3 DNA is TGCGCCAGCAGCTTGGATCCAGGGCGCCACTCCACAGATACG. It codes for CASSLDPGRHSTDT. The complete CDR3 protein is CASSLDPGRHSTDTQYF.

This clone has a handful of counts. Read sequence stops 3 residues before the CDR3 end, and the germline J gene provides the missing end. V and J are TRBV7-2 and TRBJ1-2; D might be TRBD1 (5 bases). The CDR3 consists of 15 residues. CDR1 is SGHTA and CDR2 is FQGNSA in the germline V gene. The CDR3 bases that were read are TGTGCCAGCAGCTTGAGGCGGGACTTCTCCTACGAC. Translating gives CASSLRRDFSYD. The entire CDR3 protein is CASSLRRDFSYDYTF.

This clone was detected a few times. The sequence runs out 3 residues before the end of the CDR3; the remainder is reconstructed from the germline J gene. The J gene is TRBJ2-5, the V gene TRBV7-2; 9 bases agree with TRBD2. This CDR3 contains 14 residues. Germline V lookup: CDR1 SGHTA, CDR2 FQGNSA. V lost 2 bases and J lost 7; bases outside the gene matches: 5. The CDR3 protein is CASSLKAGGGTQYF. Partial CDR3 DNA: TGTGCCAGCAGCTTAAAAGCGGGGGGTGGGACC.

There are many counts of this clone. The read terminates 3 residues before the CDR3 end, so the remaining end is supplied by the germline J gene. The rearrangement links TRBV4-1 to TRBJ2-7; D possibly corresponds to TRBD1 (5 bases). Germline CDR1 reads MGHRA; CDR2 reads YSYEKL. This CDR3 has 12 residues. The V end lost 4 bases, the J end lost 6 bases, and 10 bases lay between the germline ends. CDR3 bases read: TGCGCCAGCAGCCTCCCTAGGGGCGAG. This codes for CASSLPRGE. The full CDR3 sequence reads CASSLPRGEQYF.

This clone has ten or more counts. The CDR3 goes on 3 residues after the read ends, and that part is filled in from the germline J gene. The gene calls are TRBV7-6 and TRBJ2-5; 7 bases agree with TRBD1. The CDR3 is made up of 16 amino acids. J was trimmed by 0 bases and V by 1 base; bases with no gene match: 5. CDR1 and CDR2 from the germline V gene are SGHVS and FNYEAQ. CDR3 DNA (partial): TGTGCCAGCAGCTTAGGTGTAGGGGGCTACCAAGAGACC. Amino acid sequence: CASSLGVGGYQET. The full CDR3 sequence reads CASSLGVGGYQETQYF.

In its sample, this clone was seen many times. Read sequence stops 3 residues before the CDR3 end, and the germline J gene provides the missing end. V and J are TRBV7-2 and TRBJ1-5; weak D call: TRBD1 (5 bases). Looked up from germline, CDR1 is SGHTA and CDR2 is FQGNSA. This CDR3 is built from 15 residues. Trimming removed 3 bases from V and 7 bases from J, with 16 bases in between. The CDR3 bases that were read are TGTGCCAGCAGCTTGGGGGGGACTCCGGGACAGCCC. Its translation is CASSLGGTPGQP. The whole CDR3 is CASSLGGTPGQPQHF.

This clone was seen ten or more times. With the read ending 3 residues before the CDR3 end, the germline J gene is used to fill in that end. The chain carries TRBV29-1 and TRBJ1-4; no clear D. The CDR3 loop spans 14 amino acids. The V gene's germline CDR1 is SQVTM and CDR2 ANQGSEA. Trimming pared 5 bases from V and 0 bases from J, leaving 10 bases between. The CDR3 region is CSVKYEATNEKLFF. The CDR3 bases that were read are TGCAGCGTTAAGTACGAGGCAACTAATGAAAAA.

This clone was observed many times. The sequenced part of the CDR3 DNA is TGCGCCAGCAGCTTGGGGAACACAGGGGCCAATGAG. It yields the protein CASSLGNTGANE. The CDR3, in full, reads CASSLGNTGANEQFF. The chain has TRBV5-1 and TRBJ2-1; the match to TRBD1 covers 7 bases. Read data end 3 residues before the CDR3 end; the end is taken from the germline J gene. The CDR3 length is 15 residues. Trimming removed 0 bases from V and 6 bases from J; junction bases left unmatched: 6. Germline CDR1 reads SGHRS; CDR2 reads YFSETQ.

This clone was seen repeatedly, ten times or more. The CDR3 bases that were read are TGTGCCAGCTCACCATTACCTAGCGTCACCCACAATGAG. Residues: CASSPLPSVTHNE. In full, the CDR3 is CASSPLPSVTHNEQFF. V usage is TRBV18 and J usage is TRBJ2-1; perhaps TRBD2 as D (6 bases). The CDR3 extends 3 residues past the end of the read, so its final part is completed from the germline J gene. Germline V gives CDR1 KGHSH, CDR2 LQKENI. The V end was cut by 2 bases, the J end by 5 bases, with 16 bases between. The CDR3 contains 16 residues.

This clone showed up many times. Sequencing ends 3 residues short of the CDR3 end; the germline J gene provides the rest. This chain joins TRBV10-3 and TRBJ1-2, with D maybe TRBD1 (5 bases). Looked up from germline, CDR1 is ENHRY and CDR2 is SYGVKD. CDR3 length equals 13 residues. Partial CDR3 DNA: TGTGCCATCACTGCATCCGGGACTACGGGC. Residues: CAITASGTTG. The complete CDR3 sequence is CAITASGTTGYTF.

This clone was counted at least ten times. The read comes to an end 3 residues before the CDR3 does, leaving the germline J gene to fill in the end. J is TRBJ2-1 and V is TRBV7-6; 7 bases map to TRBD2. CDR3 size: 14 residues. Germline assignment: CDR1 SGHVS and CDR2 FNYEAQ. V was clipped by 5 bases and J by 9 bases; unmatched bases: 10. The CDR3 region is CASSRDYGKAEQFF. CDR3 DNA (partial): TGTGCCAGCAGCCGGGACTACGGAAAGGCTGAG.

This clone showed up many times. The read falls 3 residues short of the CDR3 end, and the missing part is taken from the germline J gene. This chain uses TRBV2 with TRBJ2-7; D is unresolved. Germline V lookup: CDR1 SNHLY, CDR2 FYNNEI. The CDR3 extends over 15 amino acids. V lost 1 base and J lost 0, with 10 bases in between. The CDR3 protein is CASSEGTHLSYEQYF. The DNA read from the CDR3 is TGTGCCAGCAGTGAAGGCACTCACCTCTCCTACGAG.

Of note for this clone: With the read ending 3 residues before the CDR3 end, the germline J gene is used to fill in that end. The chain is built from TRBV30 and TRBJ1-2; TRBD1 might be the D (5 bases). V lost 8 bases and J 0 bases, leaving 16 bases between the germline ends. This CDR3 contains 14 residues. Germline V lookup: CDR1 GTSNPN, CDR2 SVGIG (reference sequence). CDR3 sequence: CAAIGATANYGYTF. The covered CDR3 bases are TGTGCCGCGATTGGGGCGACCGCTAACTATGGC.

This clone appeared many times. The read halts 3 residues ahead of the CDR3 end, with the missing end drawn from the germline J gene. The chain combines TRBV7-9 with TRBJ2-7; D unresolved. V dropped 2 bases and J dropped 0 bases, with 8 bases sitting between them. Germline-derived CDR1 and CDR2 are SEHNR and FQNEAQ (reference sequence). The CDR3 covers 14 residues. Partial CDR3 DNA: TGTGCCAGCAGCTTATCCTCGGGCTCCTACGAG. It translates to CASSLSSGSYE. The whole CDR3 sequence reads CASSLSSGSYEQYF.

In this sample, this clone turned up many times. The read halts 3 residues ahead of the CDR3 end, with the missing end drawn from the germline J gene. The chain is built from TRBV6-1 and TRBJ2-7; 9 positions match TRBD1. Trimming cost V 2 bases and J 5 bases; bases outside gene matches: 10. The CDR3 sequence is 16 residues long. Per the germline V gene, CDR1 is MNHNS and CDR2 is SASEGT. This chain's CDR3 is CASSEFSGQGPHEQYF. The DNA read from the CDR3 is TGTGCCAGCAGTGAATTTTCGGGACAGGGTCCCCACGAG.

This clone has ten or more counts. The read is 3 residues too short to cover the CDR3 end, so that end is filled in from the germline J gene. V gene TRBV4-1 combines with J gene TRBJ2-7, with TRBD1 as a possible D gene (5 bases). CDR3 length: 14 residues. V was trimmed by 4 bases and J by 3 bases, leaving 13 bases between them. Germline values: CDR1 MGHRA, CDR2 YSYEKL. The DNA read from the CDR3 is TGCGCCAGCAGCCTCCAGGGTCCTTTCTACGAG. Amino acids: CASSLQGPFYE. The entire CDR3 sequence reads CASSLQGPFYEQYF.